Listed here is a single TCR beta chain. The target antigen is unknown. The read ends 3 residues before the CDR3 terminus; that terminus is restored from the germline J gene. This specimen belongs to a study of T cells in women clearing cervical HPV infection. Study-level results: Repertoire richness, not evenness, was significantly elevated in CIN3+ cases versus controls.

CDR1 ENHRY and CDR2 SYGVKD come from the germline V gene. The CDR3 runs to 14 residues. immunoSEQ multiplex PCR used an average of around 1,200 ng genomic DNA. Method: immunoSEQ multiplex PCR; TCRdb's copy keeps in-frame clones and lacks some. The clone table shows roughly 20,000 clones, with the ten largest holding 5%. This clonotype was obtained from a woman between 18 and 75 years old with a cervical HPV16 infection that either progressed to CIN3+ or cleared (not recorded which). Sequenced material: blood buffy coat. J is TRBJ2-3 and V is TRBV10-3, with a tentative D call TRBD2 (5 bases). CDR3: CAISESSPAETQYF. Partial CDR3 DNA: TGTGCCATCAGTGAGTCGTCCCCAGCGGAGACG.